The T cell receptor beta chain under discussion was sequenced for a study of blood T cell repertoires in COVID-19. Trimming took 5 bases from V and 1 from J, leaving 12 bases between them. Germline V gives CDR1 LGHNA, CDR2 YNFKEQ. The CDR3 sequence is 16 residues long. As processed by the authors: Amplification of reference gene primers was used by the study to estimate nucleated cell counts. Data came from immunoSEQ multiplex PCR; TCRdb stores just in-frame clones and leaves some out. The V and J calls and the clone size are those of that table, but D and trimming were determined from the DNA. The sample comprises hundreds of thousands of clones, 75% to 90% of which are singletons, and 2% to 3% rests with the top ten. This clone was seen just once. Participants reported their clinical history, and cohort assignment relied on those reports. What the recovered Cohort 3 donors had was two negative PCRs, clearance, or symptom resolution.

This receptor was identified in a woman aged 18 to 35 who had recovered from COVID-19. Sequencing was done on a sample of PBMCs or T cells enriched from blood (not recorded which). The V gene is TRBV4-2, the J gene TRBJ2-6; D is possibly TRBD2 (6 bases). The CDR3 region is CASSAQGLSGANVLTF. The CDR3 bases are TGTGCCAGCAGCGCCCAGGGACTGTCTGGGGCCAACGTCCTGACTTTC.